These 14 T cell receptor beta chains came from one sample sequenced in a study of tissue T cells after allogeneic stem cell transplantation. Time point noted: mouse harvest day 7 after allogeneic transplant. Mouse grafts combined 10^7 T-cell-depleted bone marrow cells with 10^6 splenic CD5+ T cells. The repertoire was sequenced with immunoSEQ multiplex PCR; TCRdb's copy has only in-frame clones and lacks some. The table includes thousands of clones, around 50% detected once. Sequencing was carried out using lymph node tissue. The receptors come from a female BALB/c mouse given C57BL/6 T cells with graft-versus-host disease after an allogeneic hematopoietic cell transplant.

Concerning this clone itself: Mouse germline and gene names are used. Coverage ceases 1 residue before the CDR3 finishes, and the germline J gene fills in the end. The chain recombines TRBV12-2 with TRBJ2-5, with TRBD2 matching 7 bases. CDR1 and CDR2 from the germline V gene are SGHLS and HYDKME. The CDR3 loop spans 14 amino acids. V was clipped by 0 bases and J by 4 bases; unmatched bases: 3. CDR3 protein: CASSLGLGEDTQYF. The DNA read from the CDR3 is TGTGCCAGCTCTCTCGGGCTGGGGGAAGACACCCAGTAC.

This clone was counted between two and nine times. Gene names refer to mouse genes. Coverage ceases 1 residue before the CDR3 finishes, and the germline J gene fills in the end. V is TRBV20 and J is TRBJ1-5, with 7 bases matching TRBD1. The CDR3 is made up of 12 amino acids. J was trimmed by 4 bases and V by 6 bases; bases with no gene match: 3. CDR1 GFQATS and CDR2 STVNSAI come from the germline V gene. CDR3 DNA (partial): TGTGGTGCCTCGACAGGGAACCAGGCTCCGCTT. Translating it yields CGASTGNQAPL. The whole CDR3 is CGASTGNQAPLF.

About this clone: Here the gene names and germline are mouse. The CDR3 extends 1 residue past the end of the read, so its final part is completed from the germline J gene. V usage is TRBV12-1 and J usage is TRBJ2-7, with 10 bases matching TRBD2. The junction had 7 bases not matched to a gene; V was cut back by 4 bases and J by 8 bases. Per germline, CDR1 SGHSN and CDR2 HYEKVE. The CDR3 spans 13 residues. The CDR3 DNA, read in part, is TGTGCCAGCTCCAAGACTGGGGGGCGCAAACAGTAC. Amino acid sequence: CASSKTGGRKQY. The whole CDR3 is CASSKTGGRKQYF.

With respect to this clone: Mouse names are used for the genes. Read data end 1 residue before the CDR3 end; the end is taken from the germline J gene. This chain joins TRBV3 and TRBJ2-5; 11 bases align to TRBD2. The germline V gene encodes CDR1 SNHLY and CDR2 FYNGKV (reference sequence). V lost 5 bases to trimming and J lost 4 bases; unmatched junction nucleotides: 2. The CDR3 totals 14 residues. CDR3 sequence: CASSPDWGEDTQYF. The DNA read from the CDR3 is TGTGCCAGCAGCCCGGACTGGGGGGAAGACACCCAGTAC. The full variable domain, with the rest looked up from reference TRBV3 and TRBJ2-5, is GPKVLQIPSHQIIDMGQMVTLNCDPVSNHLYFYWYKQILGQQMEFLVNFYNGKVMEKSKLFKDQFSVERPDGSYFTLKIQPTALEDSAVYFCASSPDWGEDTQYFGPGTRLLVL.

Comment on this clone: The gene symbols are mouse symbols. The read is 1 residue too short to cover the CDR3 end, so that end is filled in from the germline J gene. The rearrangement links TRBV26 to TRBJ1-4; TRBD1 matches at 7 bases. V shed 7 bases, J shed 4 bases, and the junction held 6 bases outside the gene matches. CDR1 and CDR2 from the germline V gene are KGHPV and FQNQEV (reference sequence). The CDR3 sequence is 14 residues long. CDR3 residues: CASTTGAYNERLFF. CDR3 DNA, as far as it was read: TGTGCCAGCACCACAGGGGCCTACAACGAAAGATTATTT.

There are a few counts of this clone. These gene names are mouse names. The sequence runs out 1 residue before the end of the CDR3; the remainder is reconstructed from the germline J gene. The gene calls are TRBV2 and TRBJ2-7, with D perhaps given as TRBD1 or TRBD2 (6 bases each). Germline V gene data show CDR1 as LGHNA and CDR2 as YSYQKL. The V end was cut by 0 bases, the J end by 7 bases, with 10 bases between. This CDR3 comprises 13 residues. This chain's CDR3 is CASSQDGGGEQYF. The CDR3 DNA, read in part, is TGTGCCAGCAGCCAAGACGGGGGCGGGGAACAGTAC.

Concerning this clone: Gene and germline names: mouse. Read data end 1 residue before the CDR3 end; the end is taken from the germline J gene. The V and J genes are TRBV13-1 and TRBJ2-7, with 10 bases lining up with TRBD2. This CDR3 has 13 residues. Germline V CDR1 and CDR2: NSHNY, SYGAGN. J was trimmed by 7 bases and V by 7 bases; bases with no gene match: 8. The CDR3 DNA, read in part, is TGTGCCAGCTCTCTCAACTGGGGGGGAGAACAGTAC. Amino acid sequence: CASSLNWGGEQY. The CDR3 reads in full as CASSLNWGGEQYF.

Concerning this clone: The gene symbols are mouse symbols. The read terminates 1 residue ahead of where the CDR3 ends, so the germline J gene completes it. The rearrangement joins TRBV12-1 to TRBJ2-3; 11 bases align to TRBD2. The junction had 2 bases not matched to a gene; V was cut back by 3 bases and J by 1 base. CDR3 length: 15 residues. The germline V gene has CDR1 SGHSN and CDR2 HYEKVE. CDR3: CASSTGLGGAETLYF. The CDR3 bases that were read are TGTGCCAGCTCTACGGGACTGGGGGGTGCAGAAACGCTGTAT. The whole variable domain, filled in from reference TRBV12-1 and TRBJ2-3, reads DSGVVQSPRHIIKEKGGRSVLTCIPISGHSNVVWYQQTLGKELKFLIQHYEKVERDKGFLPSRFSVQQFDDYHSEMNMSALELEDSAMYFCASSTGLGGAETLYFGSGTRLTVL.

On this clone: Mouse germline and gene names are used. Coverage ceases 1 residue before the CDR3 finishes, and the germline J gene fills in the end. The chain is built from TRBV4 and TRBJ2-5, with 12 bases lining up with TRBD2. Looked up from germline, CDR1 is LGHDT and CDR2 is YNNKQL (reference sequence). This CDR3 contains 14 residues. V shed 8 bases and J 6 bases; nucleotides not matched to a gene: 6. The CDR3 region is CASPGTGGQDTQYF. The part of the CDR3 DNA that was read is TGTGCCAGCCCCGGGACTGGGGGGCAGGACACCCAGTAC. Combining the CDR3 with reference TRBV4 and TRBJ2-5 gives the whole variable domain ETAVFQTPNYHVTQVGNEVSFNCKQTLGHDTMYWYKQDSKKLLKIMFSYNNKQLIVNETVPRRFSPQSSDKAHLNLRIKSVEPEDSAVYLCASPGTGGQDTQYFGPGTRLLVL.

About this clone: The gene names here belong to mouse. The sequenced part of the CDR3 DNA is TGTGCAAGCAGCTTAGGGGCTCTTGAGCAGTTC. Translation gives CASSLGALEQF. The full CDR3 protein reads CASSLGALEQFF. V usage is TRBV16 and J usage is TRBJ2-1; D remains ambiguous. From the germline J gene comes the end of the CDR3, since the read stops 1 residue before it. The ends were cut back, 1 base at V and 9 bases at J, with 7 bases in the middle. CDR3 size: 12 residues. Germline V gene data show CDR1 as SGHSA and CDR2 as FRNQAP. Full variable domain (missing parts from reference TRBV16 and TRBJ2-1): NAGVIQTPRHKVTGKGQEATLWCEPISGHSAVFWYRQTIVQGLEFLTYFRNQAPIDDSGMPKERFSAQMPNQSHSTLKIQSTQPQDSAVYLCASSLGALEQFFGPGTRLTVL.

In the case of this clone: All gene names here are mouse names. The read ends 1 residue early relative to the CDR3; the germline J gene fills the gap. The sample holds other DNA sequences that translate to the same CDR3. The gene calls are TRBV3 and TRBJ1-3; D is uncertain. The CDR3 covers 14 residues. The V and J ends lost 3 bases and 0 bases respectively, with 6 bases between them. Germline V lookup: CDR1 SNHLY, CDR2 FYNGKV (reference sequence). The CDR3: CASSLAASGNTLYF. The CDR3 DNA, read in part, is TGTGCCAGCAGCTTGGCGGCTTCTGGAAATACGCTCTAT. Full variable domain (missing parts from reference TRBV3 and TRBJ1-3): GPKVLQIPSHQIIDMGQMVTLNCDPVSNHLYFYWYKQILGQQMEFLVNFYNGKVMEKSKLFKDQFSVERPDGSYFTLKIQPTALEDSAVYFCASSLAASGNTLYFGEGSRLIVV.

This clone has just a few counts. Gene names follow the mouse nomenclature. The observed sequence ends 1 residue before the CDR3 terminus, with the missing tail filled in from the germline J gene. The chain is built from TRBV26 and TRBJ2-4, with 9 bases fitting TRBD1. The CDR3 totals 13 residues. Trimming took 6 bases from V and 8 from J; bases not matched to a gene: 6. Germline CDR1 reads KGHPV; CDR2 reads FQNQEV (reference sequence). CDR3 region: CASSPGGQGTLYF. CDR3 bases read: TGTGCCAGCAGCCCGGGGGGACAGGGCACCTTGTAC.

This clone rates as medium-sized. Gene names and germline refer to mouse. The CDR3 goes on 1 residue after the read ends, and that part is filled in from the germline J gene. V gene TRBV31 combines with J gene TRBJ2-3, with D perhaps TRBD2 (5 bases). The CDR3 is made up of 15 amino acids. V was clipped by 1 base and J by 0 bases, with 11 bases between them. Germline V CDR1 and CDR2: GKSSPN, SITVG. The CDR3 spells CAWSPHWSSAETLYF. The sequenced CDR3 bases are TGTGCCTGGAGTCCCCACTGGAGTAGTGCAGAAACGCTGTAT.

This clone came up a few times. All gene names here are mouse names. With the read ending 1 residue before the CDR3 end, the germline J gene is used to fill in that end. The rearrangement links TRBV26 to TRBJ2-7, with 10 bases fitting TRBD2. CDR1 KGHPV and CDR2 FQNQEV come from the germline V gene (reference sequence). CDR3 size: 15 residues. The V segment lost 3 bases and the J segment 0 bases; nucleotides outside the gene matches: 2. This CDR3 reads CASSLAGGASYEQYF. CDR3 DNA, as far as it was read: TGTGCCAGCAGTCTTGCTGGGGGGGCCTCCTATGAACAGTAC.